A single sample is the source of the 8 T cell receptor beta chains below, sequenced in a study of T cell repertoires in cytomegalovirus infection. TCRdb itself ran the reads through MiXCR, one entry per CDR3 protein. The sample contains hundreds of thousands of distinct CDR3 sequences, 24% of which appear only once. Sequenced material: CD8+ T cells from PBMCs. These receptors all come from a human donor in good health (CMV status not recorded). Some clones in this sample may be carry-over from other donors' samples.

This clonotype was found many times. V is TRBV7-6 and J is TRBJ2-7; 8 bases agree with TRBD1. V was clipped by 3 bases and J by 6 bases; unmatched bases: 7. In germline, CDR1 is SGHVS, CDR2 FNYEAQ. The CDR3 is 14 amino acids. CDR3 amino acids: CASSFGQGAFEQYF. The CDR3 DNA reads TGTGCCAGCAGCTTTGGCCAGGGGGCTTTCGAGCAGTACTTC.

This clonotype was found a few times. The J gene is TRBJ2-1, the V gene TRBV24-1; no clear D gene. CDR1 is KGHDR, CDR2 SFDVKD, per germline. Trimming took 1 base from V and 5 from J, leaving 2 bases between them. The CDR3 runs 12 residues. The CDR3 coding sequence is TGTGCCACCAGTGATTTTAACAATGAGCAGTTCTTC. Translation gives CATSDFNNEQFF.

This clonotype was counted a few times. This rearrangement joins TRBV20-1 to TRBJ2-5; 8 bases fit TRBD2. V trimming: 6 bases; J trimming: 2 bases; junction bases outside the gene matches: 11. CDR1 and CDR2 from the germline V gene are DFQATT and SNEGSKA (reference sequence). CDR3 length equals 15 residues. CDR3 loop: CSANPRGTSQETQYF. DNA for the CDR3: TGCAGTGCGAATCCCCGTGGGACTAGTCAAGAGACCCAGTACTTC.

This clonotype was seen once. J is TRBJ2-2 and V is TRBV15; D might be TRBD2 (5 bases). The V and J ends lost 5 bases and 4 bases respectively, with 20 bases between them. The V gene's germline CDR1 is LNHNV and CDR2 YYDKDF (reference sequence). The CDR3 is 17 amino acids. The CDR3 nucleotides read TGTGCCACCAGCGGTTCCGGGGAGTTGAGTTTCACCGGGGAGCTGTTTTTT. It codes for CATSGSGELSFTGELFF.

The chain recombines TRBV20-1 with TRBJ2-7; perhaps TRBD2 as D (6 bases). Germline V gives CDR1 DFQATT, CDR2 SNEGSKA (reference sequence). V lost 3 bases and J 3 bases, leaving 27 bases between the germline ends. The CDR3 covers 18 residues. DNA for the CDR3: TGCAGTGCTAGTACGTTGGCCGGGGGACCGGGTATTGACTACGAGCAGTACGTC. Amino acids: CSASTLAGGPGIDYEQYV.

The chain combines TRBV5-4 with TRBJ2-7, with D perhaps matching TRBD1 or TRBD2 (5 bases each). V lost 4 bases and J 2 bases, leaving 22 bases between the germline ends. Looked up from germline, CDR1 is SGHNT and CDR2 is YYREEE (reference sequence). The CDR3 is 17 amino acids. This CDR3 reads CASSPCRGELKTYEQYV. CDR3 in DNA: TGTGCCAGCAGCCCATGCCGAGGGGAGCTTAAAACCTACGAGCAGTACGTC.

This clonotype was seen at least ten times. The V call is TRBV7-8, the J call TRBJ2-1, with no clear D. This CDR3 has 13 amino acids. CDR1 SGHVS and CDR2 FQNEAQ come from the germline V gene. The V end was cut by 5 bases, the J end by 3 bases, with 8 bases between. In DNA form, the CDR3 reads TGTGCCAGCAGCGATGACGACTACAATGAGCAGTTCTTC. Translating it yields CASSDDDYNEQFF.

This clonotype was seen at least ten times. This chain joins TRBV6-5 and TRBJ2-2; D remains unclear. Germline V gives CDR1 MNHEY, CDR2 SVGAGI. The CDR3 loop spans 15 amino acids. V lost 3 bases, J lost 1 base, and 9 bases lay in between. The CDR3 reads CASSYRLGNTGELFF. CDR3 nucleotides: TGTGCCAGCAGTTATAGACTGGGGAACACCGGGGAGCTGTTTTTT.